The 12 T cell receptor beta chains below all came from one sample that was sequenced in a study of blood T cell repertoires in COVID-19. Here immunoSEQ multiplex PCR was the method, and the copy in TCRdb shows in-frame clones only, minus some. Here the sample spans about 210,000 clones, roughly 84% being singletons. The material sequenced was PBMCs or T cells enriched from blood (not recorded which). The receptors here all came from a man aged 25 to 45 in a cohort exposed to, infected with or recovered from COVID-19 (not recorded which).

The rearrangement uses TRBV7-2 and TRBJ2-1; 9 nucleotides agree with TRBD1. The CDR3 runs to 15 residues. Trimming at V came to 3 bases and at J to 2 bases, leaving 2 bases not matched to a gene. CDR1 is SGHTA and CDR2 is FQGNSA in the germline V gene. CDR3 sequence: CASSFGTGTYNEQFF. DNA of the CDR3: TGTGCCAGCAGCTTCGGGACAGGGACCTACAATGAGCAGTTCTTC.

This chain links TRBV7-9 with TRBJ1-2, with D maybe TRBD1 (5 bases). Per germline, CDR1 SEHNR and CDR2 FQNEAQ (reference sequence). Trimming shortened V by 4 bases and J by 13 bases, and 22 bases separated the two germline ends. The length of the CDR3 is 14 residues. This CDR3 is CASSSQGSTVVGTF. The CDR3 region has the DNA TGTGCCAGCAGCTCACAAGGATCGACAGTCGTGGGCACCTTC.

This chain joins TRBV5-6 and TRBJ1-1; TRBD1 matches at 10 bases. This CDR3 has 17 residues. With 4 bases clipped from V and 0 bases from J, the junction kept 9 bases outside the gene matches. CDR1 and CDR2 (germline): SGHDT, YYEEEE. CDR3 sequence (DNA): TGTGCCAGCAGCAAACTAGGACAGGGGGTGATGAACACTGAAGCTTTCTTT. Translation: CASSKLGQGVMNTEAFF.

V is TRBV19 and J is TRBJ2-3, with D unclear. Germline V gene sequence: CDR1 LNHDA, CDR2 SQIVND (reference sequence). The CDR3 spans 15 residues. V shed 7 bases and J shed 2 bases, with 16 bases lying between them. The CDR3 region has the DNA TGTGCCAGTAATCCAAGTGACACCCTCACAGATACGCAGTATTTT. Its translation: CASNPSDTLTDTQYF.

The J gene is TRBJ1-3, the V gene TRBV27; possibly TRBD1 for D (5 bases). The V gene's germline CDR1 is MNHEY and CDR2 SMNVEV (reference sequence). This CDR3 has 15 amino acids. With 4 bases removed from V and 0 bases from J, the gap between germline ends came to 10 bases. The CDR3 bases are TGTGCCAGCAGTTCGAGGACACTCTCTGGAAACACCATATATTTT. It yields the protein CASSSRTLSGNTIYF.

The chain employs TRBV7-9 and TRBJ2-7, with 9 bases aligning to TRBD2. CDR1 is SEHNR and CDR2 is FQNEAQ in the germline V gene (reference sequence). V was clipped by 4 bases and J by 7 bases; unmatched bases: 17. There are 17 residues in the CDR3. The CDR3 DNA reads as TGTGCCAGCAGCTCCCCCCTTGGGGGGACTAGCACCTCGGAGCAGTACTTC. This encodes CASSSPLGGTSTSEQYF.

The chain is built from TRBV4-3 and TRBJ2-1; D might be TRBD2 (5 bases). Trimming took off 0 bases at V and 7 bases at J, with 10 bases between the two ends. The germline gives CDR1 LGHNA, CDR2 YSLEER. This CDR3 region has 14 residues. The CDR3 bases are TGCGCCAGCAGCCAAGAAGGCGGGTGGAATGAGCAGTTCTTC. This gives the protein CASSQEGGWNEQFF.

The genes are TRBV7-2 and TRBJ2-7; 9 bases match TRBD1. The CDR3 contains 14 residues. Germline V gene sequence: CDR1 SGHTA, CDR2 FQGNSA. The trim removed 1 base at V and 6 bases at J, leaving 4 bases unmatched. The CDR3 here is CASSLEQGAAEQYF. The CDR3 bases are TGTGCCAGCAGCTTAGAACAGGGGGCTGCCGAGCAGTACTTC.

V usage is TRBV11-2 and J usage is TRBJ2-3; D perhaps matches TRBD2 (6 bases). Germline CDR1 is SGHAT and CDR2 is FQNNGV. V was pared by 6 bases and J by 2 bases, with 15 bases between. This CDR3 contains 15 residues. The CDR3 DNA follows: TGTGCCAGCAGTGTAAGGGGAGGAACCACAGATACGCAGTATTTT. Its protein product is CASSVRGGTTDTQYF. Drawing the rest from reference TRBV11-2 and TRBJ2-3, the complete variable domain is EAGVAQSPRYKIIEKRQSVAFWCNPISGHATLYWYQQILGQGPKLLIQFQNNGVVDDSQLPKDRFSAERLKGVDSTLKIQPAKLEDSAVYLCASSVRGGTTDTQYFGPGTRLTVL.

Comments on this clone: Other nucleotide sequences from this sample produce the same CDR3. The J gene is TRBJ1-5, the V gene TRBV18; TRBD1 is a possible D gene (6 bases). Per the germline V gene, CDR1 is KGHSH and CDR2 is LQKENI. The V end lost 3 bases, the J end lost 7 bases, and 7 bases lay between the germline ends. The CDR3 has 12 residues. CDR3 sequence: CASSPQGQPQHF. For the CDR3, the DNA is TGTGCCAGCTCACCTCAGGGGCAGCCCCAGCATTTT.

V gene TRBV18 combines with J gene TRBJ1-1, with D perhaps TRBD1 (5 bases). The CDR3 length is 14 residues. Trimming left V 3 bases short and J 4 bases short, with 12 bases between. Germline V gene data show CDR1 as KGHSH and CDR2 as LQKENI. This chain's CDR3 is CASSPAIRGTEAFF. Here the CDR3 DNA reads TGTGCCAGCTCACCCGCGATAAGGGGCACTGAAGCTTTCTTT.

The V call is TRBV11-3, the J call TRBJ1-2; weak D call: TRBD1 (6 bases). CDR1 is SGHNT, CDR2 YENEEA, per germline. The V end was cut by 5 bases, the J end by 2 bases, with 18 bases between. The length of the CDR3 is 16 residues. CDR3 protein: CASSHHSGTSNYGYTF. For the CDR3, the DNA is TGTGCCAGCAGCCACCACTCCGGGACAAGCAACTATGGCTACACCTTC.